This TCR beta chain originates from a study of CD8 T cells in ankylosing spondylitis. The CDR3 is 16 residues long. The V gene's germline CDR1 is MNHNS and CDR2 SASEGT. Trimming shortened V by 3 bases and J by 4 bases, and 16 bases separated the two germline ends. TCRdb independently ran MiXCR on the 5' RACE reads; one entry per CDR3 protein. The table records over 450,000 distinct CDR3 sequences, 10% to 15% of them present only once. Comment on this clonotype: The antigen is undetermined.

Study observations and caveats: Clones linked to the disease showed a CD8+ phenotype. They occurred at relatively low frequencies in peripheral blood. Made up of under ten highly homologous variants, a TCR beta motif appeared characteristic of ankylosing spondylitis blood.

The gene calls are TRBV6-1 and TRBJ1-5; D remains ambiguous. The sample consisted of blood, either unsorted or a sorted T cell fraction (not recorded which). The sequence was collected from a male donor with ankylosing spondylitis. DNA for the CDR3: TGTGCCAGCAGTGACACCTGGGGTGGCCTAAATCAGCCCCAGCATTTT. Translation: CASSDTWGGLNQPQHF.